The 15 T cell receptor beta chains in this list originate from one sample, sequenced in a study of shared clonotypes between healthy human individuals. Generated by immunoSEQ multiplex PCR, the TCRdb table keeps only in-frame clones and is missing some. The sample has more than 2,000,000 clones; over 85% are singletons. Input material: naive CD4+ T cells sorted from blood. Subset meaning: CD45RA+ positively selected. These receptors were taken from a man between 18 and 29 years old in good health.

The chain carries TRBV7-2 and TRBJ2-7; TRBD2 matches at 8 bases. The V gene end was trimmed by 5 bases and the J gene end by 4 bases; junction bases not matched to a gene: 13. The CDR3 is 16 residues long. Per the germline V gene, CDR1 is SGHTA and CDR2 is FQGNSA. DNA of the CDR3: TGTGCCAGCAGCCCCCTCGAACGAGCGGGAGTGTACGAGCAGTACTTC. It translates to CASSPLERAGVYEQYF. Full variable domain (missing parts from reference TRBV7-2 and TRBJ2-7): GAGVSQSPSNKVTEKGKDVELRCDPISGHTALYWYRQSLGQGLEFLIYFQGNSAPDKSGLPSDRFSAERTGGSVSTLTIQRTQQEDSAVYLCASSPLERAGVYEQYFGPGTRLTVT.

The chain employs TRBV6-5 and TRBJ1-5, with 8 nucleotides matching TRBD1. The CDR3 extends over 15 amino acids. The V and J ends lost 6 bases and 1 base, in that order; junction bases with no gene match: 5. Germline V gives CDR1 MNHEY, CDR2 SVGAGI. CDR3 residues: CASRRTGRSNQPQHF. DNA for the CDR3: TGTGCCAGCAGAAGGACAGGGAGAAGCAATCAGCCCCAGCATTTT.

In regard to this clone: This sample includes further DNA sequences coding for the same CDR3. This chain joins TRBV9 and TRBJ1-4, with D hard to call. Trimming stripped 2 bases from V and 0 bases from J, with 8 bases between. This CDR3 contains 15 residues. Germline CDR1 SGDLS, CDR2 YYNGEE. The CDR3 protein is CASSVRGATNEKLFF. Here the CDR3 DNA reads TGTGCCAGCAGCGTCCGGGGAGCAACTAATGAAAAACTGTTTTTT.

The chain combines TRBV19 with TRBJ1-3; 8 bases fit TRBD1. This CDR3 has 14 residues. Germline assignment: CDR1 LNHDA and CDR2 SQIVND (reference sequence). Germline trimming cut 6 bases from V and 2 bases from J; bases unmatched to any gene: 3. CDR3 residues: CASSLDRAGNTIYF. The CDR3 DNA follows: TGTGCCAGTAGCTTGGACAGGGCTGGAAACACCATATATTTT.

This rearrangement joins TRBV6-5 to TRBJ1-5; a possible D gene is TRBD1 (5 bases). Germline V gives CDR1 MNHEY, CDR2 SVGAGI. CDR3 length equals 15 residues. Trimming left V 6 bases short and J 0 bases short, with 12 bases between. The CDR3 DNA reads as TGTGCCAGCAGGTCCGACAGAAATAGCAATCAGCCCCAGCATTTT. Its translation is CASRSDRNSNQPQHF.

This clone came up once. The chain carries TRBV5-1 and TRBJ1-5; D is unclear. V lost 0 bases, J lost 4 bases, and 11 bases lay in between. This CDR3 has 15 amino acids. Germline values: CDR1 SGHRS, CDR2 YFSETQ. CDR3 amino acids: CASSLGPYINQPQHF. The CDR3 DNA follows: TGCGCCAGCAGCTTGGGGCCCTACATAAATCAGCCCCAGCATTTT.

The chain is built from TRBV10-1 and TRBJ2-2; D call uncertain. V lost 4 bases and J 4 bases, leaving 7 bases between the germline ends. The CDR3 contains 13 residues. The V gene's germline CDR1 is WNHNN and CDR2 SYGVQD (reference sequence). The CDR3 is CASSVQPTGELFF. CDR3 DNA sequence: TGCGCCAGCAGTGTACAGCCCACCGGGGAGCTGTTTTTT.

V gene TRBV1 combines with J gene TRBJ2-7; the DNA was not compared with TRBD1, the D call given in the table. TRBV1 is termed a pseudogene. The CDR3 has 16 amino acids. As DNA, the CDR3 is TGCACCAGCAGCCTTGACACCGGGACAGGAAAGGTAGAGCAGTACTTC. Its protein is CTSSLDTGTGKVEQYF.

CDR3 in amino acids: CAISDKESGAGNTIYF. The CDR3 DNA reads TGTGCCATCAGTGATAAGGAGTCAGGGGCTGGAAACACCATATATTTT. J is TRBJ1-3 and V is TRBV10-3, with D possibly being TRBD1 (6 bases). The CDR3 has 16 residues. Trimming stripped 3 bases from V and 2 bases from J, with 14 bases between. The germline gives CDR1 ENHRY, CDR2 SYGVKD.

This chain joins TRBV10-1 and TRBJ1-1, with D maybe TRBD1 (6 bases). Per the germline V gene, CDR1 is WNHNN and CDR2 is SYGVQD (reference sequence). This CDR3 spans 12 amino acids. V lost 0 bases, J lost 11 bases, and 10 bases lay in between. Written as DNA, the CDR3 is TGCGCCAGCAGTGAGTCCCAGGGGCGGGCTTTCTTT. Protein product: CASSESQGRAFF.

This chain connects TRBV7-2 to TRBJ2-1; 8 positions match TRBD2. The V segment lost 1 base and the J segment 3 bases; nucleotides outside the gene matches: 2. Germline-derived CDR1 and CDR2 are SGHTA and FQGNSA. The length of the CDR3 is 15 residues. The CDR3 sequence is CASSLGAGDYNEQFF. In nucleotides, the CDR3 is TGTGCCAGCAGCTTAGGAGCGGGGGACTACAATGAGCAGTTCTTC.

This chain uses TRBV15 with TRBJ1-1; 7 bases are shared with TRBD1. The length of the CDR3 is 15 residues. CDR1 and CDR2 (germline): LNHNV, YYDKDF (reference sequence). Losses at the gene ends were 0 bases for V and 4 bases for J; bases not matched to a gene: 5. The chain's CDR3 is CATSRDWTGGTEAFF. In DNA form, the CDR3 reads TGTGCCACCAGCAGAGATTGGACAGGCGGCACTGAAGCTTTCTTT.

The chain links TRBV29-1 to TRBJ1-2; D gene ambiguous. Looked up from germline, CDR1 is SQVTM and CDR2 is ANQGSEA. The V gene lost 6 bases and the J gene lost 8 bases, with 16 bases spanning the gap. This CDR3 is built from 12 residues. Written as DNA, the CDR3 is TGCAGCGTCCCAGCCGGGAGGCGCGGCTACACCTTC. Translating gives CSVPAGRRGYTF. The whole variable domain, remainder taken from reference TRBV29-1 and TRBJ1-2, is SAVISQKPSRDICQRGTSLTIQCQVDSQVTMMFWYRQQPGQSLTLIATANQGSEATYESGFVIDKFPISRPNLTFSTLTVSNMSPEDSSIYLCSVPAGRRGYTFGSGTRLTVV.

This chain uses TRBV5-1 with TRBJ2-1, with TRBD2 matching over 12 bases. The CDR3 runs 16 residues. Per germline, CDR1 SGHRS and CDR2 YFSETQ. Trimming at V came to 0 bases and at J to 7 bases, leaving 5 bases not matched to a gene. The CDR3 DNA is TGCGCCAGCAGCTTGGGTGTTGGGACTAGCGGGAATGAGCAGTTCTTC. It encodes CASSLGVGTSGNEQFF. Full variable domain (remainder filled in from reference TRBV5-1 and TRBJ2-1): KAGVTQTPRYLIKTRGQQVTLSCSPISGHRSVSWYQQTPGQGLQFLFEYFSETQRNKGNFPGRFSGRQFSNSRSEMNVSTLELGDSALYLCASSLGVGTSGNEQFFGPGTRLTVL.

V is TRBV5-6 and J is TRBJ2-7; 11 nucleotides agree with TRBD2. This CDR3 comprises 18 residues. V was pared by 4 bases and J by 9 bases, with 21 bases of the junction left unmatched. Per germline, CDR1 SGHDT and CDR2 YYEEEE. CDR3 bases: TGTGCCAGCAGCCCGGACCCTAGCGGGAGGCTTGGTCCCGAGGGGCAGTACTTC. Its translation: CASSPDPSGRLGPEGQYF.